The 24 T cell receptor beta chains below were found in one sample sequenced in a study of early T cells in non-severe SARS-CoV-2 infection. TCRdb redid the calling of the 5' RACE reads with MiXCR, one entry per CDR3 protein. The sample lists around 59,000 distinct CDR3 sequences; about an eighth were seen once. Sequenced sample: whole blood. The receptors derive from an adult who was a healthcare worker with PCR-confirmed SARS-CoV-2 infection or an uninfected control (not recorded which).

This clonotype was detected a few times. The chain couples TRBV6-5 to TRBJ2-1, with 9 nucleotides matching TRBD2. Germline values: CDR1 MNHEY, CDR2 SVGAGI. This CDR3 comprises 15 residues. The junction had 9 bases not matched to a gene; V was cut back by 10 bases and J by 2 bases. The CDR3 reads CATRLTSGPYNEQFF. The DNA of the CDR3 is TGTGCCACCAGACTTACTAGCGGGCCCTACAATGAGCAGTTCTTC.

This sequence joins TRBV24-1 and TRBJ2-2; perhaps TRBD1 as D (6 bases). The CDR3 has 13 amino acids. Germline lookup yields CDR1 KGHDR and CDR2 SFDVKD. V dropped 9 bases and J dropped 2 bases, with 9 bases sitting between them. CDR3 coding DNA: TGTGCCACCCTAGGGACAAACACCGGGGAGCTGTTTTTT. This sequence encodes CATLGTNTGELFF.

This clonotype was seen at least ten times. The V and J genes are TRBV20-1 and TRBJ1-4, with D hard to call. With 0 bases removed from V and 7 bases from J, the gap between germline ends came to 12 bases. CDR1 DFQATT and CDR2 SNEGSKA come from the germline V gene (reference sequence). The CDR3 sequence is 14 residues long. The CDR3 here is CSARDGLAPEKLFF. The CDR3 coding sequence is TGCAGTGCTAGAGACGGTCTCGCCCCTGAAAAACTGTTTTTT.

The chain couples TRBV6-1 to TRBJ2-1, with 11 positions matching TRBD2. Looked up from germline, CDR1 is MNHNS and CDR2 is SASEGT. The CDR3 contains 17 residues. After removal of 7 bases from V and 7 bases from J, the junction contained 15 bases not matched to a gene. The CDR3 nucleotides read TGTGCCAGCACTTCGCTAGCGGGAGGCCGAATGAAGAATGAGCAGTTCTTC. Protein: CASTSLAGGRMKNEQFF.

At least ten counts were recorded for this clonotype. The V gene is TRBV10-3, the J gene TRBJ2-7, with TRBD2 matching 11 bases. CDR3 length: 15 amino acids. The V and J ends lost 6 bases and 0 bases, in that order; junction bases with no gene match: 4. Germline V lookup: CDR1 ENHRY, CDR2 SYGVKD. The CDR3 DNA sequence: TGTGCCATCAGGGATAGCGGGAGGGCCTCCTACGAGCAGTACTTC. Translation: CAIRDSGRASYEQYF.

This clonotype came up a few times. V usage is TRBV28 and J usage is TRBJ2-7; D is unresolved. Per the germline V gene, CDR1 is MDHEN and CDR2 is SYDVKM. V lost 5 bases to trimming and J lost 3 bases, with 11 bases between them. There are 13 residues in the CDR3. The CDR3 bases are TGTGCCAGCAGTACGACCGACCTCTACGAGCAGTACTTC. As protein: CASSTTDLYEQYF.

Only a few counts were recorded for this clonotype. The rearrangement joins TRBV7-2 to TRBJ2-2; D tentatively fits TRBD1 or TRBD2 (5 bases each). Trimming stripped 5 bases from V and 7 bases from J, with 11 bases between. The CDR3 contains 13 residues. Germline lookup yields CDR1 SGHTA and CDR2 FQGNSA. Written as DNA, the CDR3 is TGTGCCAGCAGCGCCGGGACCGTCGGGGAGCTGTTTTTT. Translation: CASSAGTVGELFF.

The table lists this clonotype with many counts. This chain's CDR3 is CASSFGQGASYEQYF. The CDR3 region has the DNA TGTGCCAGCAGCTTCGGACAGGGTGCTTCCTACGAGCAGTACTTC. The V call is TRBV7-6, the J call TRBJ2-7, with 8 positions matching TRBD1. The CDR3 runs 15 residues. The V gene end was trimmed by 3 bases and the J gene end by 1 base; junction bases not matched to a gene: 5. Germline V gene data show CDR1 as SGHVS and CDR2 as FNYEAQ.

V gene TRBV5-4 combines with J gene TRBJ2-7, with 11 positions matching TRBD1. Germline V lookup: CDR1 SGHNT, CDR2 YYREEE (reference sequence). This CDR3 contains 15 residues. V lost 2 bases to trimming and J lost 4 bases; unmatched junction nucleotides: 5. CDR3: CASSFGGQGVYEQYF. CDR3 nucleotides: TGTGCCAGCAGCTTTGGGGGACAGGGGGTATACGAGCAGTACTTC. The whole variable domain, filled in from reference TRBV5-4 and TRBJ2-7, reads ETGVTQSPTHLIKTRGQQVTLRCSSQSGHNTVSWYQQALGQGPQFIFQYYREEENGRGNFPPRFSGLQFPNYSSELNVNALELDDSALYLCASSFGGQGVYEQYFGPGTRLTVT.

Many counts were recorded for this clonotype. V and J are TRBV20-1 and TRBJ1-2; no reliable D call. Germline V gene lookup returns CDR1 DFQATT and CDR2 SNEGSKA (reference sequence). This CDR3 has 10 amino acids. V was shortened by 5 bases and J by 3 bases, with 4 bases between the two germline ends. The CDR3 protein is CSAGHYGYTF. Here the CDR3 DNA reads TGCAGTGCTGGACACTATGGCTACACCTTC.

The chain employs TRBV6-1 and TRBJ2-1, with 9 bases lining up with TRBD2. This CDR3 region has 15 residues. Germline loops: CDR1 MNHNS, CDR2 SASEGT. Unmatched junction bases numbered 2, after V lost 0 bases and J lost 5 bases. CDR3 DNA: TGTGCCAGCAGTGAAGCGTTAGCGGGAGACAATGAGCAGTTCTTC. Translated, it gives CASSEALAGDNEQFF.

The V call is TRBV7-3, the J call TRBJ2-5; maybe TRBD2 (6 bases). CDR3 size: 16 residues. V lost 5 bases and J 2 bases, leaving 18 bases between the germline ends. CDR1 is SGHTA and CDR2 is FQGTGA in the germline V gene. The CDR3 sequence is CASSPQAGGPQETQYF. The CDR3 nucleotides read TGTGCCAGCAGCCCCCAGGCAGGAGGGCCTCAAGAGACCCAGTACTTC.

At least ten counts were recorded for this clonotype. This chain uses TRBV28 with TRBJ1-2; perhaps TRBD1 as D (5 bases). V was shortened by 10 bases and J by 1 base, with 10 bases between the two germline ends. This CDR3 has 12 amino acids. The V gene's germline CDR1 is MDHEN and CDR2 SYDVKM. CDR3: CATRDGNYGYTF. The CDR3, as DNA: TGTGCCACCCGGGACGGTAACTATGGCTACACCTTC.

This clonotype appeared many times. This chain connects TRBV7-6 to TRBJ2-2; maybe TRBD1 (5 bases). Germline loops: CDR1 SGHVS, CDR2 FNYEAQ. This CDR3 has 15 residues. V lost 4 bases and J 0 bases, leaving 9 bases between the germline ends. The CDR3 DNA sequence: TGTGCCAGCAGCTACGGACAAGCGAACACCGGGGAGCTGTTTTTT. Its translation is CASSYGQANTGELFF.

This clonotype was recorded at least ten times. The chain carries TRBV16 and TRBJ2-1; no clear D. From germline, CDR1 is KGHSY and CDR2 FQNENV. Between the trimmed V and J ends, which lost 1 base and 9 bases, there was a span of 7 bases. This CDR3 is 12 amino acids long. CDR3 sequence (DNA): TGTGCCAGCAGCCAATTTAGTGGTGAGCAGTTCTTC. This translates into CASSQFSGEQFF. The whole variable domain, filled in from reference TRBV16 and TRBJ2-1, reads GEEVAQTPKHLVRGEGQKAKLYCAPIKGHSYVFWYQQVLKNEFKFLISFQNENVFDETGMPKERFSAKCLPNSPCSLEIQATKLEDSAVYFCASSQFSGEQFFGPGTRLTVL.

The chain links TRBV28 to TRBJ2-7; 8 bases align to TRBD2. This CDR3 comprises 15 residues. The germline gives CDR1 MDHEN, CDR2 SYDVKM. Trimming removed 2 bases from V and 5 bases from J; junction bases left unmatched: 8. The CDR3 reads CASSLRGGRKHEQYF. For the CDR3, the DNA is TGTGCCAGCAGTTTAAGGGGCGGGAGGAAGCACGAGCAGTACTTC.

This clonotype was detected only a few times. The chain links TRBV20-1 to TRBJ2-1; 7 positions match TRBD2. The trim removed 5 bases at V and 1 base at J, leaving 5 bases unmatched. The germline V gene encodes CDR1 DFQATT and CDR2 SNEGSKA (reference sequence). The CDR3 is 14 amino acids. The CDR3 loop reads CSALRGLSYNEQFF. The CDR3 DNA is TGCAGTGCTCTCCGGGGACTATCCTACAATGAGCAGTTCTTC.

This clonotype was detected many times. V is TRBV5-1 and J is TRBJ2-5, with TRBD2 identical over 14 bases. The CDR3 length is 16 residues. Germline V lookup: CDR1 SGHRS, CDR2 YFSETQ. Trimming took 4 bases from V and 4 from J; bases not matched to a gene: 6. The CDR3 DNA reads as TGCGCCAGCAGCATAGGACTAGCGGGAGGTGGAGAGACCCAGTACTTC. Translated, it gives CASSIGLAGGGETQYF.

This clonotype showed up just a few times. The CDR3 sequence is CASSQATGSHYGYTF. CDR3 bases: TGTGCCAGCAGCCAGGCCACAGGGTCCCACTATGGCTACACCTTC. The chain is built from TRBV4-2 and TRBJ1-2, with a weak D call TRBD1 (6 bases). CDR1 is LGHNA, CDR2 YNFKEQ, per germline. Trimming cost V 3 bases and J 3 bases, with 14 bases left between them. This CDR3 contains 15 residues.

This clonotype occurred once. The chain has TRBV28 and TRBJ2-2; D gene ambiguous. The germline V and J ends were trimmed by 6 bases and 3 bases, with 11 bases remaining between them. The CDR3 length is 14 residues. CDR1 and CDR2 from the germline V gene are MDHEN and SYDVKM. CDR3 DNA: TGTGCCAGCAGGACCGGAGTCGACACCGGGGAGCTGTTTTTT. This sequence encodes CASRTGVDTGELFF.

The table lists this clonotype with a few counts. This chain connects TRBV19 to TRBJ1-2; tentatively, D is TRBD1 (5 bases). Germline loops: CDR1 LNHDA, CDR2 SQIVND (reference sequence). CDR3 size: 13 residues. V lost 8 bases, J lost 3 bases, and 13 bases lay in between. CDR3 loop: CASLLQEYYGYTF. The DNA for the CDR3 is TGTGCCAGTCTTCTACAGGAATACTATGGCTACACCTTC.

The CDR3 loop is CSVGTGGNSPLHF. The CDR3, as DNA: TGCAGCGTGGGGACAGGGGGAAATTCACCCCTCCACTTT. V usage is TRBV29-1 and J usage is TRBJ1-6; TRBD1 matches at 11 bases. The V gene's germline CDR1 is SQVTM and CDR2 ANQGSEA. CDR3 length: 13 amino acids. V was pared by 6 bases and J by 7 bases, with 2 bases of the junction left unmatched.

The CDR3: CASSFLADEQYF. The CDR3 DNA is TGTGCCAGCAGTTTTCTAGCGGACGAGCAGTACTTC. The rearrangement joins TRBV28 to TRBJ2-7; 7 nucleotides align to TRBD2. J lost 5 bases, V lost 3 bases, and 1 base had no gene match. Germline V gene sequence: CDR1 MDHEN, CDR2 SYDVKM. The CDR3 consists of 12 residues.

This clonotype has a handful of counts. J is TRBJ2-7 and V is TRBV25-1; 8 bases are shared with TRBD1. Germline values: CDR1 MGHDK, CDR2 SYGVNS. This CDR3 has 14 amino acids. V gave up 4 bases and J gave up 5 bases; unmatched junction bases: 7. The CDR3 loop reads CASSGRDRSHEQYF. The CDR3 DNA reads as TGTGCCAGCAGTGGCCGGGACAGGTCTCACGAGCAGTACTTC.